This T cell receptor (beta chain) was captured by sequencing in a study of blood T cells in healthy people across ages. Study results and limitations: No one knew whether donors had CMV, which possibly confounded expanded clonotype changes.

Together with a sample-barcoded 5' primer, a J-beta primer mix was included in a second PCR lasting about 6 to 11 cycles. Each cDNA molecule received a tag from a template-switch adaptor that had 12 random nucleotides. A minimum of 2.5 million CDR3-containing paired-end reads was obtained for each sample. A single record per CDR3 protein comes from TCRdb applying MiXCR to the 5' RACE reads. The sample records some 890,000 distinct CDR3 sequences, 25% to 35% being singletons. This clonotype was seen ten or more times. What it recognizes is unknown. The CDR3 totals 15 residues. The V and J ends lost 7 bases and 2 bases, in that order; junction bases with no gene match: 10. CDR1 is MDHEN and CDR2 is SYDVKM in the germline V gene. These data were also filed under a second study, of T cells of mothers and their children. This second report adds: Each donor was one of three healthy Caucasian mothers or one of their six children.

The rearrangement uses TRBV28 and TRBJ2-5; 7 bases align to TRBD1. Input material: blood. This TCR derives from a middle-aged woman in good health. The CDR3 spells CASNALRDRQETQYF. The CDR3 DNA sequence: TGTGCCAGCAATGCGCTCCGGGACAGACAAGAGACCCAGTACTTC. Full variable domain (rest looked up from reference TRBV28 and TRBJ2-5): DVKVTQSSRYLVKRTGEKVFLECVQDMDHENMFWYRQDPGLGLRLIYFSYDVKMKEKGDIPEGYSVSREKKERFSLILESASTNQTSMYLCASNALRDRQETQYFGPGTRLLVL.